Shown below are 19 T cell receptor beta chains from a single sample sequenced in a study of shared clonotypes between healthy human individuals. Method: immunoSEQ multiplex PCR; TCRdb's copy keeps in-frame clones and lacks some. The top ten hold approximately 1.7% of the sample, which has about 2.2 million clones, approximately 92% seen once. Naive CD8 cells were CD45RO-negative, positively selected for CCR7, excluding terminally differentiated effector memory CD45RA+ cells. The sample consisted of naive CD8+ T cells from PBMCs. The receptors shown here come from a man aged 18 to 30 in good health. Some clones in this sample may be carry-over from other donors' samples.

This sequence joins TRBV28 and TRBJ1-4, with D possibly being TRBD1 (6 bases). The CDR3 contains 15 residues. V was trimmed by 4 bases and J by 5 bases, leaving 14 bases between them. Germline CDR1 reads MDHEN; CDR2 reads SYDVKM. The CDR3 region has the DNA TGTGCCAGCAGTTCCCGGACAGTTTTAAATGAAAAACTGTTTTTT. Translated: CASSSRTVLNEKLFF.

This chain joins TRBV19 and TRBJ2-2; 8 positions match TRBD2. This CDR3 is built from 16 residues. The V gene end was trimmed by 1 base and the J gene end by 4 bases; junction bases not matched to a gene: 5. The germline V gene encodes CDR1 LNHDA and CDR2 SQIVND (reference sequence). DNA for the CDR3: TGTGCCAGTAGTATAGGGGGACTAGGCGGCACCGGGGAGCTGTTTTTT. Encoded protein: CASSIGGLGGTGELFF.

The chain couples TRBV6-4 to TRBJ2-3; TRBD1 matches at 9 bases. The germline V gene encodes CDR1 MRHNA and CDR2 SNTAGT. The CDR3 is 14 amino acids. With 3 bases clipped from V and 6 bases from J, the junction kept 4 bases outside the gene matches. The CDR3 DNA reads as TGTGCCAGCAGTGAAGGGACAGGGCGCGATACGCAGTATTTT. Amino acids: CASSEGTGRDTQYF.

The chain is built from TRBV9 and TRBJ2-7; D call uncertain. This CDR3 comprises 14 residues. Germline V gene lookup returns CDR1 SGDLS and CDR2 YYNGEE. V lost 0 bases and J lost 1, with 8 bases in between. The CDR3 sequence: CASSVDWISYEQYF. CDR3 DNA sequence: TGTGCCAGCAGCGTAGATTGGATTTCCTACGAGCAGTACTTC. Filled out from reference TRBV9 and TRBJ2-7, the complete variable domain reads DSGVTQTPKHLITATGQRVTLRCSPRSGDLSVYWYQQSLDQGLQFLIQYYNGEERAKGNILERFSAQQFPDLHSELNLSSLELGDSALYFCASSVDWISYEQYFGPGTRLTVT.

The rearrangement uses TRBV9 and TRBJ2-1; 10 nucleotides match TRBD2. The J segment lost 6 bases and the V segment lost 4 bases, leaving 7 bases of the junction unmatched. Germline CDR1 reads SGDLS; CDR2 reads YYNGEE. CDR3 length: 15 amino acids. The chain's CDR3 is CASSSGIAGGNEQFF. The CDR3 DNA sequence: TGTGCCAGCAGCTCAGGGATAGCGGGAGGCAATGAGCAGTTCTTC. Together with reference TRBV9 and TRBJ2-1, the CDR3 gives the full variable domain: DSGVTQTPKHLITATGQRVTLRCSPRSGDLSVYWYQQSLDQGLQFLIQYYNGEERAKGNILERFSAQQFPDLHSELNLSSLELGDSALYFCASSSGIAGGNEQFFGPGTRLTVL.

V gene TRBV6-4 combines with J gene TRBJ1-5, with D perhaps TRBD1 (5 bases). CDR1 is MRHNA and CDR2 is SNTAGT in the germline V gene. CDR3 length equals 16 residues. V was shortened by 4 bases and J by 3 bases, with 16 bases between the two germline ends. The CDR3 DNA is TGTGCCAGCAGTGTCCAGAGGGGAGGGAACAATCAGCCCCAGCATTTT. Translating it yields CASSVQRGGNNQPQHF.

V and J are TRBV29-1 and TRBJ2-3, with TRBD1 identical over 9 bases. V lost 1 base to trimming and J lost 6 bases; unmatched junction nucleotides: 5. Germline V CDR1 and CDR2: SQVTM, ANQGSEA. The CDR3 length is 14 residues. This CDR3 reads CSVEGDRVWDTQYF. The CDR3 DNA reads as TGCAGCGTTGAAGGGGACAGGGTTTGGGATACGCAGTATTTT.

DNA for the CDR3: TGTGCCATCTTAGCGGACAGGGTTGATTATGGCTACACCTTC. Amino acid sequence: CAILADRVDYGYTF. V usage is TRBV2 and J usage is TRBJ1-2; 8 nucleotides match TRBD1. The trim removed 10 bases at V and 5 bases at J, leaving 12 bases unmatched. CDR1 and CDR2 from the germline V gene are SNHLY and FYNNEI. The CDR3 contains 14 residues.

This clone was found once. Here the CDR3 reads CASRGTGGAHTEAFF. For the CDR3, the DNA is TGTGCCAGCAGGGGTACAGGGGGCGCGCACACTGAAGCTTTCTTT. The rearrangement joins TRBV2 to TRBJ1-1; 9 bases fit TRBD1. In germline, CDR1 is SNHLY, CDR2 FYNNEI. The CDR3 runs 15 residues. J gave up 3 bases and V 6 bases, and 8 bases lay outside the gene matches.

V and J are TRBV5-5 and TRBJ1-2; TRBD1 agrees at 7 bases. CDR3 length: 14 amino acids. With 4 bases clipped from V and 4 bases from J, the junction kept 7 bases outside the gene matches. Per the germline V gene, CDR1 is SGHKS and CDR2 is YYEKEE (reference sequence). CDR3 loop: CASSGGTASYGYTF. DNA of the CDR3: TGTGCCAGCAGCGGCGGGACAGCGAGCTATGGCTACACCTTC.

Concerning this clone itself: Other DNA sequences in this sample translate to the same CDR3. The chain employs TRBV4-1 and TRBJ1-1; D gene unclear. The length of the CDR3 is 14 residues. The germline V and J ends were trimmed by 1 base and 0 bases, with 6 bases remaining between them. The germline CDR1 and CDR2 sequences are MGHRA and YSYEKL. CDR3 DNA: TGCGCCAGCAGCCAAGTGACAATGAACACTGAAGCTTTCTTT. Translating gives CASSQVTMNTEAFF.

This sequence joins TRBV5-1 and TRBJ1-1; D is perhaps TRBD1 (6 bases). From germline, CDR1 is SGHRS and CDR2 YFSETQ. Deletions cut 2 bases from V and 1 base from J, with 9 bases between. The CDR3 length is 14 residues. DNA for the CDR3: TGCGCCAGCAGCTTCCGGGGGGCGAACACTGAAGCTTTCTTT. Its protein is CASSFRGANTEAFF.

The chain employs TRBV2 and TRBJ1-4, with 7 bases aligning to TRBD1. V trimming: 6 bases; J trimming: 8 bases; junction bases outside the gene matches: 12. CDR1 SNHLY and CDR2 FYNNEI come from the germline V gene. The CDR3 sequence is 15 residues long. CDR3 nucleotides: TGTGCCAGCAGGGGAATACAGGGGAGTAGGGAAAAACTGTTTTTT. This gives the protein CASRGIQGSREKLFF.

The rearrangement links TRBV28 to TRBJ1-2, with a tentative D call TRBD1 (5 bases). V was trimmed by 7 bases and J by 3 bases, leaving 15 bases between them. From germline, CDR1 is MDHEN and CDR2 SYDVKM. The CDR3 spans 14 residues. The CDR3 bases are TGTGCCAGCACCGGGGGAGAGTCCTACTATGGCTACACCTTC. Translating gives CASTGGESYYGYTF.

The genes are TRBV28 and TRBJ2-1; 8 bases are a match to TRBD1. V lost 6 bases to trimming and J lost 4 bases; unmatched junction nucleotides: 14. In germline, CDR1 is MDHEN, CDR2 SYDVKM. CDR3 length equals 17 residues. CDR3: CASRLQGQGLWYNEQFF. CDR3 coding DNA: TGTGCCAGCAGGCTACAAGGACAGGGTTTGTGGTACAATGAGCAGTTCTTC.

This chain links TRBV6-5 with TRBJ1-2, with 7 bases lining up with TRBD1. The CDR3 is 15 amino acids. The junction had 12 bases not matched to a gene; V was cut back by 6 bases and J by 5 bases. Germline CDR1 MNHEY, CDR2 SVGAGI. The CDR3 DNA reads as TGTGCCAGCAGCCACATTTCACAGGGGACGTATGGCTACACCTTC. Translating gives CASSHISQGTYGYTF.

The sample holds one count of this clone. The V call is TRBV15, the J call TRBJ2-7, with D unresolved. Between the trimmed V and J ends, which lost 6 bases and 2 bases, there was a span of 14 bases. Looked up from germline, CDR1 is LNHNV and CDR2 is YYDKDF (reference sequence). This CDR3 has 14 residues. The CDR3 spells CATSSAYVPYEQYF. The CDR3 region has the DNA TGTGCCACCAGTTCTGCCTACGTCCCCTACGAGCAGTACTTC.

J is TRBJ1-3 and V is TRBV10-2; D is undetermined. Deletions cut 8 bases from V and 4 bases from J, with 12 bases between. The CDR3 runs 13 residues. Germline V CDR1 and CDR2: WSHSY, SAAADI. CDR3 nucleotide sequence: TGCGCCAGCTCCGAGACCCGGGGAAACACCATATATTTT. This encodes CASSETRGNTIYF.

This clone has a single count. The chain is built from TRBV2 and TRBJ2-3, with D unresolved. Trimming pared 3 bases from V and 3 bases from J, leaving 7 bases between. CDR1 is SNHLY and CDR2 is FYNNEI in the germline V gene. This CDR3 is built from 13 residues. Here the CDR3 DNA reads TGTGCCAGCAGTGATCTGGGGACAGATACGCAGTATTTT. This sequence encodes CASSDLGTDTQYF. Variable domain in full (rest from reference TRBV2 and TRBJ2-3): EPEVTQTPSHQVTQMGQEVILRCVPISNHLYFYWYRQILGQKVEFLVSFYNNEISEKSEIFDDQFSVERPDGSNFTLKIRSTKLEDSAMYFCASSDLGTDTQYFGPGTRLTVL.